The clone carrying this T cell receptor beta chain was seen a handful of times. Its specificity is not known. Amplification by 5'RACE using constant-segment primers produced TCR alpha and TCR beta cDNA libraries that carried sample barcodes and UMIs. TCRdb recomputed calls from the 5' RACE reads with MiXCR, one row per CDR3 protein. This table holds 350,000 or so distinct CDR3 sequences, 10% to 15% found once. The CDR3 runs to 17 residues. Germline V CDR1 and CDR2: SEHNR, FQNEAQ (reference sequence). With 3 bases clipped from V and 0 bases from J, the junction kept 6 bases outside the gene matches. This entry is derived from a study of T-cell memory formation after mild COVID-19. Study-wide findings and caveats: A balance of CD4 and CD8 characterized clones contracting day 15 to 85, whereas later expanders leaned CD4+. SARS-CoV-2 specificity was not confirmed for second-wave clones peaking on day 37.

This chain links TRBV7-9 with TRBJ2-4, with 9 bases identical to TRBD2. This clonotype was sampled from a man in his late teens or twenties who had mild COVID-19 (a few samples of this study predate the infection). Cell type and time point are not known. Sequences were obtained from PBMCs or a T cell subset sorted from them (not recorded which). The CDR3 region has the DNA TGTGCCAGCAGCTTCGGAGAGCGGGGGGTAGCCAAAAACATTCAGTACTTC. Its protein product is CASSFGERGVAKNIQYF.